This T cell receptor beta chain emerged from a study of T cells in localized non-small cell lung cancer. In the case of this clone: Its target is unknown.

Study observations and caveats: Longer overall survival was linked to higher blood T cell density. Adjacent lung had a median about 55 of the 100 largest tumor clones.

The repertoire was sequenced with immunoSEQ multiplex PCR; TCRdb's copy has only in-frame clones and lacks some. The table shows roughly 84,000 clones, with 88% occurring only once. The CDR3 extends over 18 amino acids. Germline values: CDR1 SGDLS, CDR2 YYNGEE. The trim removed 3 bases at V and 1 base at J, leaving 8 bases unmatched. The origin of this receptor is a woman aged 35-75 years with stage I squamous cell lung carcinoma. The sample was peripheral blood, taken before any cancer treatment. V usage is TRBV9 and J usage is TRBJ2-5, with 14 bases lining up with TRBD2. The CDR3 coding sequence is TGTGCCAGCAGCGCGTCGGGACTAGCGGGGGCGAGCCAAGAGACCCAGTACTTC. The encoded protein is CASSASGLAGASQETQYF.